What follows is one T cell receptor beta chain and its context. Between the trimmed V and J ends, which lost 2 bases and 9 bases, there was a span of 21 bases. CDR1 SGDLS and CDR2 YYNGEE come from the germline V gene. The CDR3 consists of 16 residues. The data stem from a study of control samples from healthy donors and cancer patients. TCRdb keeps only in-frame clones here, not all; method: immunoSEQ multiplex PCR. Here the sample spans some 130,000 clones, 75% to 95% being singletons. This TCR derives from a man aged 35 to 55 in good health. Sequencing was done on a sample of blood. V usage is TRBV9 and J usage is TRBJ2-1; a weak D match, TRBD2 (5 bases). DNA of the CDR3: TGTGCCAGCAGCGTTTCGAGCTTCGGGGTTTCCAGTGAGCAGTTCTTC. Amino acids: CASSVSSFGVSSEQFF.